This T cell receptor (beta chain) was recorded in a study of cytomegalovirus exposure and HLA in healthy donors. General study results and limits: Associated with cytomegalovirus, according to the listing, were some 150 TCR beta chains.

Trimming cost V 6 bases and J 7 bases; bases outside gene matches: 13. From germline, CDR1 is MNHNY and CDR2 SVGAGI (reference sequence). The CDR3 has 16 amino acids. Details on this clone: Its specificity is unknown.

Clones were sequenced by immunoSEQ multiplex PCR, and TCRdb holds only the in-frame ones, with some missing. This table has 120,000 or so clones, more than 85% appearing once. Sequencing was performed on PBMCs. This clonotype originated in a young man in good health and CMV-seropositive. The chain employs TRBV6-6 and TRBJ2-1; 9 bases align to TRBD1. In DNA, the CDR3 is TGTGCCAGCAGACATTCTGGGACAGGGTCGGGGAATGAGCAGTTCTTC. Its translation is CASRHSGTGSGNEQFF.